The present T cell receptor (beta chain) was sequenced within a study of T cells in Graves' hyperthyroidism and ophthalmopathy (dated 2019 in TCRdb). For the study in its entirety: Peripheral blood samples were taken at initial diagnosis, before any treatment was given. The roughly 100 discovery patients were randomly divided into training and test sets at a 7:3 ratio. According to the paper, TCR Vbeta CDR3 sequencing was carried out on more than 120 peripheral blood samples, which came from around 43 ophthalmopathy, about 75 hyperthyroidism and roughly 17 progressor patients. In addition, the study compared T-cell repertoires in thyroid tissue and in blood from about six Graves' hyperthyroidism patients. After blood sampling, hyperthyroidism patients were treated with methimazole at a starting dose of 30 mg daily, and ophthalmopathy patients were treated with high-dose intravenous methylprednisolone. Whether ophthalmopathy could be predicted prospectively was tested in an independent validation cohort made up of 18 to 20 hyperthyroidism patients plus 17 patients who later progressed to ophthalmopathy. TCR V-J signatures able to tell the groups apart were searched for in a discovery cohort of 90 to 100 patients, of whom 43 had Graves' ophthalmopathy and around 57 had stable Graves' hyperthyroidism. Summary of the overall study and its limitations: Ophthalmopathy was separated from stable hyperthyroidism by a 13 V-J signature model, with over 85% sensitivity and about 81% specificity obtained in cross-validation and 80%/75% obtained in testing. No statistical method was used to fix the sample size in advance, and group allocation was not hidden from the investigators. In validation, the model predicted progression to ophthalmopathy a median of roughly 6.1 months before onset, with 70% to 71% sensitivity and roughly 72% specificity. Most expanded thyroid clonotypes (frequency above 0.001) were also detected in blood, suggesting blood repertoires may reflect thyroid immune responses.

The TCR beta CDR3 regions were amplified from the RNA transcripts. The TCR CDR3 was subjected to a first round of RT-PCR using the HTBI primer set and the Qiagen OneStep RT-PCR kit. Libraries were constructed in a second round of multiplex PCR, after which size selection and purification were carried out. Sequencing of the libraries was done on an Illumina HiSeq2000 using paired-end 100 bp reads. The authors' analysis ran thus. Raw data were processed with SOAPnuke, discarding reads with adapters, uncalled bases, mean Phred below 15, or no exact constant-primer or identifier match. High-quality paired reads were merged with COPE v1.2.5, and unique nucleotide sequences were defined as clonotypes. MiTCR v1.1 was used to align the clonotypes against IMGT TRBV, TRBD and TRBJ reference segments. The analysis was restricted to V-J combinations with a frequency above 0.0001, which together covered roughly 99% of the repertoires. The TCS score was defined as F50 (clonal expansion) divided by E x V (chaos), with BLOSUM62-based TCRdist calculated between CDR3 peptides within each V-J. Welch's t-statistics and random forest reduced fewer than 550 V-J features to around 14, which were used in a naive Bayes classifier (R e1071). TCRdb reanalyzed the raw reads on its own, using fastp at Q25 for trimming and MiXCR for clone calling, and kept in-frame beta chains. Each record represents a unique CDR3 protein, reported with the most common genes and DNA among its rows. TCRdb's processing, not the authors' own work, is the source of the V and J calls. The sample includes over 250,000 distinct CDR3 sequences, with about 25% observed a single time. The ten most abundant clones make up about 30% of the sample.

The hyperthyroidism patients were between 18 and 65 years old and newly diagnosed, with a disease duration of less than 2 months. Patients with uncontrolled infections, other autoimmune diseases, pregnancy or lactation were excluded. Diagnoses were based on clinical symptoms, serum thyroxine and TRAb, thyroid ultrasound and orbital computed tomography. Blood from progressor patients was drawn when they were first diagnosed with hyperthyroidism, before any ophthalmopathy symptoms appeared. PBMCs were isolated from more than 9 ml of fresh peripheral blood by Ficoll-Paque density gradient centrifugation. Progressor patients were initially diagnosed with Graves' hyperthyroidism and developed ophthalmopathy during follow-up. Total RNA was extracted with Trizol reagent, and quality was checked on an Agilent 2100 Bioanalyzer. This clonotype has at least ten counts. Its specific antigen is unknown. Base qualities are not at hand, and no much larger clone is one base apart.

As encoded in the germline V gene, CDR1 is MNHEY while CDR2 is SVGAGI. Spanning cysteine to phenylalanine, the CDR3 consists of 13 amino acids. Only the CDR3 DNA stays, 39 bases, in frame from base 1. The junction shows trimming of 4 bases on V and 3 bases on J, plus 7 bases between the germline ends. Recombination joined TRBV6-5 with TRBJ1-3; a confident D gene designation cannot be given. The sequence was obtained from a man in his forties or fifties with Graves' hyperthyroidism that later progressed to Graves' ophthalmopathy. Sequenced material: blood. CDR3 loop: CASSLYSGNTIYF. The bases read TGTGCCAGCAGTTTGTACAGTGGAAACACCATATATTTT.